Listed here is a single T cell receptor beta chain. These data are taken from a study of blood T cell repertoires in COVID-19. About the research overall: Specimens from acute and convalescent COVID-19 originated in the United States, Italy and Spain. The cDNA or gDNA used as material had been derived from T cells, B-cell-depleted T cells, or PBMCs.

Germline V gene lookup returns CDR1 MNHEY and CDR2 SMNVEV (reference sequence). V lost 5 bases to trimming and J lost 0 bases, with 22 bases between them. The CDR3 loop spans 19 amino acids. The assay was immunoSEQ multiplex PCR, and TCRdb's table has in-frame clones only and misses some. The sample yields some 200,000 clones, 80% to 90% seen once. This receptor was obtained from a man aged 45-65 years with acute or convalescent COVID-19. V usage is TRBV27 and J usage is TRBJ1-4; the D gene is possibly TRBD1 (5 bases). Input material: peripheral blood. The CDR3 DNA reads TGTGCCAGCAGTCGCATGATCGGGACGGGGGTTGCAACTAATGAAAAACTGTTTTTT. It yields the protein CASSRMIGTGVATNEKLFF.